This TCR beta chain was identified during a study of shared clonotypes between healthy human individuals. Study details: The study drew on two women and three men aged 18 to 49 as donors.

Deep-level running was used for the assay. Each cell subset's genomic DNA was divided evenly among several immunoSEQ plates. Profiling relied on immunoSEQ multiplex PCR, and the TCRdb table lists in-frame clones only, not all of them. The table shows a few hundred thousand clones, with roughly 84% occurring only once. Details on this clone: Its antigen is unknown.

Points from the study as a whole: Roughly 5% of naive CD4 clonotypes were shared across four donors.

V lost 2 bases to trimming and J lost 6 bases, with 13 bases between them. Germline V gene data show CDR1 as ENHRY and CDR2 as SYGVKD. The CDR3 contains 14 residues. This TCR was recovered from a man in his late teens or twenties in good health. The sequencing input was memory CD8+ T cells sorted from blood. The subset denotes: CD45RO+ cells pooled with CCR7-negative TemRA cells. This chain connects TRBV10-3 to TRBJ1-2; D not certain. The CDR3, as DNA: TGTGCCATCAGTGAGGGACTCCCGAGGCATGGCTACACCTTC. Amino acids: CAISEGLPRHGYTF.